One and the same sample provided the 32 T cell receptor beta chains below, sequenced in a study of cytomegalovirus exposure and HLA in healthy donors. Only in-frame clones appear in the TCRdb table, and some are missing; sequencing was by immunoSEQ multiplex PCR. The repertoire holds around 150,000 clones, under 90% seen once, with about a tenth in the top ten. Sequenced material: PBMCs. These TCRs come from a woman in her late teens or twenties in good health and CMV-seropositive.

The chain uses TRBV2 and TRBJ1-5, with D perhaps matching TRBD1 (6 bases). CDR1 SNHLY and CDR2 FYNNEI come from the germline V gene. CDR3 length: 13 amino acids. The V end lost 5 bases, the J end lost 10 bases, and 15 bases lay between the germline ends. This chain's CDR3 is CASSPGTPPPQHF. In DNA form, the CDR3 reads TGTGCCAGCAGTCCCGGGACACCACCACCCCAGCATTTT. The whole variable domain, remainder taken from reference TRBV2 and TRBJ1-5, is EPEVTQTPSHQVTQMGQEVILRCVPISNHLYFYWYRQILGQKVEFLVSFYNNEISEKSEIFDDQFSVERPDGSNFTLKIRSTKLEDSAMYFCASSPGTPPPQHFGDGTRLSIL.

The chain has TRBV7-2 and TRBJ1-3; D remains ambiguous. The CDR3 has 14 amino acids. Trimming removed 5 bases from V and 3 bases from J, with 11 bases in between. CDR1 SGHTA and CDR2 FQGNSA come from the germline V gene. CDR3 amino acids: CASSLSPVGNTIYF. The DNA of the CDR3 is TGTGCCAGCAGCCTCTCGCCAGTTGGAAACACCATATATTTT.

CDR3 sequence reads: CASSPYRTGGDEQYF. CDR3 coding DNA: TGTGCCAGCAGCCCTTACCGGACAGGGGGCGACGAGCAGTACTTC. This sequence joins TRBV28 and TRBJ2-7; 11 nucleotides line up with TRBD1. CDR1 MDHEN and CDR2 SYDVKM come from the germline V gene. V lost 6 bases to trimming and J lost 5 bases; unmatched junction nucleotides: 9. The CDR3 has 15 amino acids. The whole variable domain, remainder taken from reference TRBV28 and TRBJ2-7, is DVKVTQSSRYLVKRTGEKVFLECVQDMDHENMFWYRQDPGLGLRLIYFSYDVKMKEKGDIPEGYSVSREKKERFSLILESASTNQTSMYLCASSPYRTGGDEQYFGPGTRLTVT.

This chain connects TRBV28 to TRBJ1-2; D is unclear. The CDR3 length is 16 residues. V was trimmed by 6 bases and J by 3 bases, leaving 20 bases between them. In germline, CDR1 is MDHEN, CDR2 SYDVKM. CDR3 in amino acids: CASSPVSFTTYYGYTF. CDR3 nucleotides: TGTGCCAGCAGCCCAGTCTCGTTTACCACGTACTATGGCTACACCTTC.

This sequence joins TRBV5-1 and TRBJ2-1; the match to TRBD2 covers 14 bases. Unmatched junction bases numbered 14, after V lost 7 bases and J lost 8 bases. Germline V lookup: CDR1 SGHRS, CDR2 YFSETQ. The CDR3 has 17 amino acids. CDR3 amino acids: CASWMGLAGVGADEQFF. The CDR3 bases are TGCGCCAGCTGGATGGGACTAGCGGGAGTTGGGGCTGATGAGCAGTTCTTC.

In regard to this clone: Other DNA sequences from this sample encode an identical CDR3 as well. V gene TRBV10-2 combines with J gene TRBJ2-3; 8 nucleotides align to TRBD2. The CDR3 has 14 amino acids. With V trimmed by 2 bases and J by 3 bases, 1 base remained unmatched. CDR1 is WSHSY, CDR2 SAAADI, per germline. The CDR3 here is CASSESGSTDTQYF. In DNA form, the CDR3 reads TGCGCCAGCAGTGAGAGCGGGAGTACAGATACGCAGTATTTT.

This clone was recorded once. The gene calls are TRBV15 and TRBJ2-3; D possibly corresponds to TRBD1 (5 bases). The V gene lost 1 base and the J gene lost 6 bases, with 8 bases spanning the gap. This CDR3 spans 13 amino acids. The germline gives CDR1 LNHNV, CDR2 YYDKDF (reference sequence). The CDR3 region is CATSRVKGDTQYF. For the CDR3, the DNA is TGTGCCACCAGCAGAGTTAAGGGGGATACGCAGTATTTT.

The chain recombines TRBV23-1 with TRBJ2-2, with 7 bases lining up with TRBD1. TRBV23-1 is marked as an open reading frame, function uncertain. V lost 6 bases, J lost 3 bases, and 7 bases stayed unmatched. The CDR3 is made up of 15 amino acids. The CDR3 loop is CASRVQGPYTGELFF. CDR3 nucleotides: TGCGCCAGCAGAGTACAGGGGCCCTACACCGGGGAGCTGTTTTTT.

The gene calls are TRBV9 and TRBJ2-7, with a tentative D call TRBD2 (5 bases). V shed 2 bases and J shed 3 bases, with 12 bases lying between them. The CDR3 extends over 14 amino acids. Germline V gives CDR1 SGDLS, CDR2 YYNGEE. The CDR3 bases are TGTGCCAGCAGCGTTTCGGACTTTTACTACGAGCAGTACTTC. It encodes CASSVSDFYYEQYF.

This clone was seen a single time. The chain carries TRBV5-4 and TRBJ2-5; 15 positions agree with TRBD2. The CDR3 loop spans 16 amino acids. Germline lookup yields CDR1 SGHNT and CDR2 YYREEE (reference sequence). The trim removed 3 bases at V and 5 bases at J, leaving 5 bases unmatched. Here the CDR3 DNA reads TGTGCCAGCAGCTGGGGGACTAGCGGGAGGCCGGAGACCCAGTACTTC. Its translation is CASSWGTSGRPETQYF. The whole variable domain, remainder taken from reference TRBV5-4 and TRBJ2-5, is ETGVTQSPTHLIKTRGQQVTLRCSSQSGHNTVSWYQQALGQGPQFIFQYYREEENGRGNFPPRFSGLQFPNYSSELNVNALELDDSALYLCASSWGTSGRPETQYFGPGTRLLVL.

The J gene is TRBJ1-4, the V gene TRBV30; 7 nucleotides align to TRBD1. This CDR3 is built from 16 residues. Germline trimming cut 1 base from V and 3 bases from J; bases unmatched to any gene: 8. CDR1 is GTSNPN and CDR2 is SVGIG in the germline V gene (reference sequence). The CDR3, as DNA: TGTGCCTGGAGTGAAGAGGGGGCGCTTTCTAATGAAAAACTGTTTTTT. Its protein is CAWSEEGALSNEKLFF.

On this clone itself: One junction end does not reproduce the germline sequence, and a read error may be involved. The CDR3 sequence: CASSFAGSFNEQFF. The CDR3 nucleotides are TGTGCCAGCAGCTTCGCGGGGTCCTTCAATGAGCAGTTCTTC. The chain carries TRBV7-2 and TRBJ2-1, with D possibly TRBD2 on 6 matching bases. Germline CDR1 is SGHTA and CDR2 is FQGNSA. The CDR3 spans 14 residues.

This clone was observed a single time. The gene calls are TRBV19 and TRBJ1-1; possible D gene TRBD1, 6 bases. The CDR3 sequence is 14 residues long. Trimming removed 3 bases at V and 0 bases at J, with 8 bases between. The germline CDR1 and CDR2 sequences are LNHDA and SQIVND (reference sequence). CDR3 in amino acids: CASSIKGVNTEAFF. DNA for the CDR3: TGTGCCAGTAGTATCAAGGGGGTGAACACTGAAGCTTTCTTT.

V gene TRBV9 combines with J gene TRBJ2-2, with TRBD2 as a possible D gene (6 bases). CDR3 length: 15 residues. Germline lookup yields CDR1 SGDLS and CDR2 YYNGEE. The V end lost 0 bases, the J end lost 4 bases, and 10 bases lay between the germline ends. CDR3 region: CASSVDGGSTGELFF. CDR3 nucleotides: TGTGCCAGCAGCGTAGATGGAGGGAGCACCGGGGAGCTGTTTTTT. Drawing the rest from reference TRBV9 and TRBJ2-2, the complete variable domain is DSGVTQTPKHLITATGQRVTLRCSPRSGDLSVYWYQQSLDQGLQFLIQYYNGEERAKGNILERFSAQQFPDLHSELNLSSLELGDSALYFCASSVDGGSTGELFFGEGSRLTVL.

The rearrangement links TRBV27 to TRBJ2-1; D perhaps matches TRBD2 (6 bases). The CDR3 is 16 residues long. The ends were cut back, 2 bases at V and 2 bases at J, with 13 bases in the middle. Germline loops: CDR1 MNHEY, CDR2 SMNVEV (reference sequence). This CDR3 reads CASSLVFGGTYNEQFF. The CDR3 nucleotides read TGTGCCAGCAGTTTAGTTTTTGGAGGGACCTACAATGAGCAGTTCTTC.

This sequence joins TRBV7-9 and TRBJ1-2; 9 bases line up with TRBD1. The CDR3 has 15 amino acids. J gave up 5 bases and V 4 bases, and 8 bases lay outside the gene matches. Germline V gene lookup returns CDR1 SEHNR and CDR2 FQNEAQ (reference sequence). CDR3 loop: CASSSRQDRGYGYTF. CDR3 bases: TGTGCCAGCAGCTCAAGACAGGACAGGGGTTATGGCTACACCTTC.

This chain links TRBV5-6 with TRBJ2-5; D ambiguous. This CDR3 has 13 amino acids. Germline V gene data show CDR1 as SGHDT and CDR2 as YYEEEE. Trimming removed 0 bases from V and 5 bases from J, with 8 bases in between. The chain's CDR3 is CASSLARSETQYF. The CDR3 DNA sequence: TGTGCCAGCAGCTTGGCGCGGTCCGAGACCCAGTACTTC.

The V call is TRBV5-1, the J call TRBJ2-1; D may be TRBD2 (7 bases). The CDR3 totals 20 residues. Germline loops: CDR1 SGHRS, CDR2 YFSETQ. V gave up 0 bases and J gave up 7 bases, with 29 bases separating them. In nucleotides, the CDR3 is TGCGCCAGCAGCTTGGGCCCTAGGGGGGGCGCTTCGTTCTTGGGTAATGAGCAGTTCTTC. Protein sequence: CASSLGPRGGASFLGNEQFF. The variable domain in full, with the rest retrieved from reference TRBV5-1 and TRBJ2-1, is KAGVTQTPRYLIKTRGQQVTLSCSPISGHRSVSWYQQTPGQGLQFLFEYFSETQRNKGNFPGRFSGRQFSNSRSEMNVSTLELGDSALYLCASSLGPRGGASFLGNEQFFGPGTRLTVL.

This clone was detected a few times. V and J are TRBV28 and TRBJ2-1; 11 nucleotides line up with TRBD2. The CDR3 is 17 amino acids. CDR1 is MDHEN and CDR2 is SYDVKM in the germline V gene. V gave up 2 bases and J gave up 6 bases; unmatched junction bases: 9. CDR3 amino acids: CASSLEESSGRPNEQFF. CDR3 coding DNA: TGTGCCAGCAGTTTAGAGGAATCTAGCGGGAGGCCCAATGAGCAGTTCTTC.

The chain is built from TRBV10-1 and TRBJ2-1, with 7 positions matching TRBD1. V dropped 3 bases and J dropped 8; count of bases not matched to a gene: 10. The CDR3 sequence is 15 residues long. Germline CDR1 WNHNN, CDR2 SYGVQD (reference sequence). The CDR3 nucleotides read TGCGCCAGCAGTGACGAGGGGGCCGCGAGCGATGAGCAGTTCTTC. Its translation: CASSDEGAASDEQFF.

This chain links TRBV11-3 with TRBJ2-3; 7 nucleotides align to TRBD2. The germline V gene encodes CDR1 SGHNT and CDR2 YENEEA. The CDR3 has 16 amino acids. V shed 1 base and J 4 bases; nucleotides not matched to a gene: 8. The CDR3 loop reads CASSLAVGRYPDTQYF. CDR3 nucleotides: TGTGCCAGCAGCTTAGCGGTCGGGAGGTACCCAGATACGCAGTATTTT. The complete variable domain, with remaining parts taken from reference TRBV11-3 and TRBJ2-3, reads EAGVVQSPRYKIIEKKQPVAFWCNPISGHNTLYWYLQNLGQGPELLIRYENEEAVDDSQLPKDRFSAERLKGVDSTLKIQPAELGDSAVYLCASSLAVGRYPDTQYFGPGTRLTVL.

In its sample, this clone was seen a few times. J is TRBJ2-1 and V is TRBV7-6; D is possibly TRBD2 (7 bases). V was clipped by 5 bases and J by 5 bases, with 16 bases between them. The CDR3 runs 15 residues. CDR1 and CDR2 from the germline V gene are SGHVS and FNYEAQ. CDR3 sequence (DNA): TGTGCCAGCAGCACGGGGAGGGGGACAAACAATGAGCAGTTCTTC. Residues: CASSTGRGTNNEQFF.

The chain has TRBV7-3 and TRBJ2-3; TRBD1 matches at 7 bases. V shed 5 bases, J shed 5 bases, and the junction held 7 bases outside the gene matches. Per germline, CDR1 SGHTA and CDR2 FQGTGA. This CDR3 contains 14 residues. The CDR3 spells CASSLGTALDTQYF. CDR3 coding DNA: TGTGCCAGCAGCCTAGGGACAGCCCTAGATACGCAGTATTTT.

The CDR3 sequence is CASRTTSGRPGELFF. The CDR3 region has the DNA TGTGCCAGCAGAACGACTAGCGGGAGGCCCGGGGAGCTGTTTTTT. The V call is TRBV11-3, the J call TRBJ2-2; 13 bases map to TRBD2. CDR3 length equals 15 residues. The junction had 4 bases not matched to a gene; V was cut back by 6 bases and J by 6 bases. Germline CDR1 and CDR2: SGHNT and YENEEA.

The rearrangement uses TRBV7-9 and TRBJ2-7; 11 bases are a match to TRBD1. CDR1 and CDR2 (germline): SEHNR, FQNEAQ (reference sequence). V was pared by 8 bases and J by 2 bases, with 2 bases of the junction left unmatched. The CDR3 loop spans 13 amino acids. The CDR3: CASGDRGTYEQYF. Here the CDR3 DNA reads TGTGCCAGCGGGGACAGGGGGACCTACGAGCAGTACTTC.

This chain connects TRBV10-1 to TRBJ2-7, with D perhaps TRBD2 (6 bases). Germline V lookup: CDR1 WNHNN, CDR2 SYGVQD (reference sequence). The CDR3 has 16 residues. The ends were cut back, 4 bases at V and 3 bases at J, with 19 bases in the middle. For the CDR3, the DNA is TGCGCCAGCAGTGCACCACTAGCCCGACTAAACTACGAGCAGTACTTC. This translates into CASSAPLARLNYEQYF.

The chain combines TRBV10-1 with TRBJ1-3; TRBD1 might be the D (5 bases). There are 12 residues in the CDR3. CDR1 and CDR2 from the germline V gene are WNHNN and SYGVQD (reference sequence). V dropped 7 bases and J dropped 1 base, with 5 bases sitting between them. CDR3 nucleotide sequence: TGCGCCAGCACAGGGTCTGGAAACACCATATATTTT. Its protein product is CASTGSGNTIYF.

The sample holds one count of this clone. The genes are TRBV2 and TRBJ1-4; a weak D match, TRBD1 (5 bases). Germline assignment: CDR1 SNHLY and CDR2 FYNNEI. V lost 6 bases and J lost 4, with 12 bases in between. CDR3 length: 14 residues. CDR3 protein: CASRRRGDNEKLFF. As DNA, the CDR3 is TGTGCCAGCAGAAGACGGGGGGATAATGAAAAACTGTTTTTT. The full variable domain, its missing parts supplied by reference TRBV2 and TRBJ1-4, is EPEVTQTPSHQVTQMGQEVILRCVPISNHLYFYWYRQILGQKVEFLVSFYNNEISEKSEIFDDQFSVERPDGSNFTLKIRSTKLEDSAMYFCASRRRGDNEKLFFGSGTQLSVL.

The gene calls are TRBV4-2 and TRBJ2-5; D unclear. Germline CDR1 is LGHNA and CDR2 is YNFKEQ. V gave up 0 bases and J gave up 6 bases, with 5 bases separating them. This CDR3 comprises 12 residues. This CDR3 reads CASSQDLQTQYF. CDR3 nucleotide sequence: TGTGCCAGCAGCCAAGACCTTCAGACCCAGTACTTC.

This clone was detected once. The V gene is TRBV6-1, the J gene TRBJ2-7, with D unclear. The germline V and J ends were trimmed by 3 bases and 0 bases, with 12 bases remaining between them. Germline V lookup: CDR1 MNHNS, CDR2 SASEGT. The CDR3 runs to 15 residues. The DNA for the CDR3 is TGTGCCAGCAGTGAGCTAAGGTGGAGCTCCTACGAGCAGTACTTC. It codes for CASSELRWSSYEQYF.

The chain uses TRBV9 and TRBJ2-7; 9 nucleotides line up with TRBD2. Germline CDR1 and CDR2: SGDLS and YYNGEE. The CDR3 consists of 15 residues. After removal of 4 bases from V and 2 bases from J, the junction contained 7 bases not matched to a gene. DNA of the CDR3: TGTGCCAGCAGCCCACGACTAGCGGAGACCTACGAGCAGTACTTC. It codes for CASSPRLAETYEQYF.

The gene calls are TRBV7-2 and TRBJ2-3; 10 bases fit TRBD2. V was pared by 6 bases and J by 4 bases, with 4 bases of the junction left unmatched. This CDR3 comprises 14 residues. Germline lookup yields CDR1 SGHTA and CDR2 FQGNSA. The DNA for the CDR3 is TGTGCCAGCAGATCTGGACTAGCGGCAGATACGCAGTATTTT. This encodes CASRSGLAADTQYF.